The text below deals with one TCR beta chain. CDR1 is SNHLY and CDR2 is FYNNEI in the germline V gene. The CDR3 consists of 10 residues. V shed 5 bases and J shed 7 bases, with 6 bases lying between them. The data derive from a study of technical replicates of blood from several donors. Produced via immunoSEQ multiplex PCR; TCRdb's table is partial and in-frame only. The data contain about 83,000 clones, just over 90% of them seen just once; the ten biggest clones take up 0.27%. This sequence was found in a human donor in good health. The J gene is TRBJ2-7, the V gene TRBV2, with D perhaps matching TRBD1 (5 bases). The sequenced material came from T cells isolated from PBMCs. In nucleotides, the CDR3 is TGTGCCAGCAGTAGGGGTGAGCAGTACTTC. Residues: CASSRGEQYF.